The 5 T cell receptor beta chains below were found in one sample sequenced in a study of T-cell memory formation after mild COVID-19. MiXCR, run by TCRdb on the 5' RACE reads, gives a single entry per CDR3 protein. In the table there are about 430,000 distinct CDR3 sequences, approximately 24% of which are singletons. The sample taken for sequencing was PBMCs or a T cell subset sorted from them (not recorded which). These receptors all come from an adult woman who had mild COVID-19 (a few samples of this study predate the infection). Cell type and time point are not known.

The chain's CDR3 is CASSPDWASFETQYF. The CDR3 DNA is TGTGCCAGCTCACCGGACTGGGCTAGCTTCGAGACCCAGTACTTC. This rearrangement joins TRBV18 to TRBJ2-5; possibly TRBD2 for D (5 bases). Trimming shortened V by 3 bases and J by 5 bases, and 16 bases separated the two germline ends. This CDR3 has 15 residues. In germline, CDR1 is KGHSH, CDR2 LQKENI. Drawing the rest from reference TRBV18 and TRBJ2-5, the complete variable domain is NAGVMQNPRHLVRRRGQEARLRCSPMKGHSHVYWYRQLPEEGLKFMVYLQKENIIDESGMPKERFSAEFPKEGPSILRIQQVVRGDSAAYFCASSPDWASFETQYFGPGTRLLVL.

The chain is built from TRBV2 and TRBJ2-7; D is undetermined. Deletions cut 7 bases from V and 0 bases from J, with 10 bases between. The CDR3 covers 13 residues. CDR1 and CDR2 (germline): SNHLY, FYNNEI. In DNA form, the CDR3 reads TGTGCCAGCATCGGTGGGGACTCCTACGAGCAGTACTTC. Protein sequence: CASIGGDSYEQYF.

The V call is TRBV6-6, the J call TRBJ1-2; D uncertain. Per germline, CDR1 MNHNY and CDR2 SVGAGI (reference sequence). This CDR3 region has 16 residues. V lost 0 bases and J lost 0, with 11 bases in between. The DNA of the CDR3 is TGTGCCAGCAGTTACTCGAGGGCCAGAGCTAACTATGGCTACACCTTC. Its protein is CASSYSRARANYGYTF.

In its sample, this clonotype was seen a few times. The rearrangement joins TRBV20-1 to TRBJ1-6; TRBD1 agrees at 7 bases. V lost 4 bases, J lost 7 bases, and 4 bases stayed unmatched. The CDR3 totals 13 residues. From germline, CDR1 is DFQATT and CDR2 SNEGSKA (reference sequence). This chain's CDR3 is CSAIDRANSPLHF. The DNA for the CDR3 is TGCAGTGCTATAGACAGGGCAAATTCACCCCTCCACTTT.

The V call is TRBV29-1, the J call TRBJ1-4; TRBD1 might be the D (5 bases). The V and J ends lost 6 bases and 5 bases respectively, with 10 bases between them. In germline, CDR1 is SQVTM, CDR2 ANQGSEA. The CDR3 has 12 residues. DNA for the CDR3: TGCAGCGTGCGGGGGGAAAATGAAAAACTGTTTTTT. Protein sequence: CSVRGENEKLFF.